The clone carrying this TCR beta chain was counted only a few times. The antigen remains undetermined. The sample is drawn from a study of identical twins. Study-wide results and caveats: Conclusions relied on cross-sectional statistical analysis, not following the same donors. Clonotypes of the beta chain that were abundant in cord blood carried fewer insertions (memory repertoires showed none). There is a chance that invariant MAIT and iNKT cells partially muddied zero-insertion analyses.

A single record per CDR3 protein comes from TCRdb applying MiXCR to the 5' RACE reads. The table includes about 240,000 distinct CDR3 sequences, roughly an eighth detected once. V was clipped by 4 bases and J by 6 bases, with 9 bases between them. Germline V gene sequence: CDR1 LGHDT, CDR2 YNNKEL (reference sequence). The CDR3 is made up of 13 amino acids. These same data were also listed under a study on yellow fever vaccine responses in identical twins.

The sequence derives from a woman younger than 35 in good health. The sequenced sample was memory (CD45RO+) T cells sorted from blood. The genes are TRBV3-1 and TRBJ2-2; D remains unclear. CDR3 in amino acids: CASSPHIAGELFF. The DNA of the CDR3 is TGTGCCAGCAGCCCTCATATTGCCGGGGAGCTGTTTTTT.